The T cell receptor (beta chain) under discussion was sequenced for a study of shared clonotypes between healthy human individuals. The table came from immunoSEQ multiplex PCR; TCRdb's copy has only in-frame clones and leaves some out. The sample shows 2 million to 2.5 million clones, more than 80% of them seen only once. V gave up 2 bases and J gave up 0 bases; unmatched junction bases: 0. Germline V CDR1 and CDR2: MNHNY, SVGAGI (reference sequence). The CDR3 totals 15 residues. The clonotype originates from a man between 18 and 29 years old in good health. Some clones in this sample may be carry-over from other donors' samples. The chain employs TRBV6-6 and TRBJ2-2, with TRBD2 matching over 7 bases. The sequencing sample was made of naive CD4+ T cells from PBMCs. Sample subset: CD45RA+ positively selected. The CDR3 DNA reads TGTGCCAGCAGTTACGGGACTACGAACACCGGGGAGCTGTTTTTT. Amino acids: CASSYGTTNTGELFF.